These 5 T cell receptor beta chains share one sample of origin, sequenced in a study of T cells in localized non-small cell lung cancer. Clones were read by immunoSEQ multiplex PCR, and TCRdb kept only the in-frame ones, dropping some. The data contain fewer than 90,000 clones, roughly four fifths of them singletons. Material: peripheral blood, obtained before any cancer treatment. These receptor sequences come from a man aged 35 to 69 with stage I lung adenocarcinoma.

Note on this clone: A clone one base away is much larger, so this may be a read error. J is TRBJ1-4 and V is TRBV19; D gene unclear. The CDR3 runs 14 residues. Per germline, CDR1 LNHDA and CDR2 SQIVND (reference sequence). This CDR3 reads CANSKIPMGEKLFF. Here the CDR3 DNA reads TGTGCCAATAGTAAGATCCCGATGGGGGAAAAACTGTTTTTT.

This clone has only a few counts. The chain joins TRBV7-9 to TRBJ1-5, with D uncertain. Germline CDR1 SEHNR, CDR2 FQNEAQ (reference sequence). Between the trimmed V and J ends, which lost 4 bases and 5 bases, there was a span of 9 bases. CDR3 size: 13 residues. The CDR3 loop reads CASSSTADQPQHF. Here the CDR3 DNA reads TGTGCCAGCAGCTCCACAGCTGATCAGCCCCAGCATTTT.

The table lists this clone with a count of one. CDR3 protein: CASSLGPGGMANYGYTF. For the CDR3, the DNA is TGTGCCAGCAGCTTGGGCCCGGGGGGAATGGCTAACTATGGCTACACCTTC. The chain uses TRBV5-4 and TRBJ1-2; perhaps TRBD1 as D (5 bases). Per the germline V gene, CDR1 is SGHNT and CDR2 is YYREEE (reference sequence). This CDR3 spans 17 amino acids. Trimming removed 0 bases at V and 0 bases at J, with 15 bases between.

This clone was counted once. V usage is TRBV19 and J usage is TRBJ1-6; maybe TRBD1 (5 bases). The CDR3 runs to 17 residues. Germline V gives CDR1 LNHDA, CDR2 SQIVND (reference sequence). With 3 bases removed from V and 7 bases from J, the gap between germline ends came to 19 bases. CDR3 protein: CASSIIGRVTLNSPLHF. The DNA for the CDR3 is TGTGCCAGTAGTATCATTGGCAGGGTGACACTAAATTCACCCCTCCACTTT.

The genes are TRBV29-1 and TRBJ2-7; D tentatively fits TRBD1 or TRBD2 (5 bases each). The ends were cut back, 8 bases at V and 6 bases at J, with 14 bases in the middle. From germline, CDR1 is SQVTM and CDR2 ANQGSEA. The CDR3 spans 11 residues. CDR3 sequence: CSYGAGSEQYF. CDR3 sequence (DNA): TGCAGCTACGGGGCCGGGTCCGAGCAGTACTTC.